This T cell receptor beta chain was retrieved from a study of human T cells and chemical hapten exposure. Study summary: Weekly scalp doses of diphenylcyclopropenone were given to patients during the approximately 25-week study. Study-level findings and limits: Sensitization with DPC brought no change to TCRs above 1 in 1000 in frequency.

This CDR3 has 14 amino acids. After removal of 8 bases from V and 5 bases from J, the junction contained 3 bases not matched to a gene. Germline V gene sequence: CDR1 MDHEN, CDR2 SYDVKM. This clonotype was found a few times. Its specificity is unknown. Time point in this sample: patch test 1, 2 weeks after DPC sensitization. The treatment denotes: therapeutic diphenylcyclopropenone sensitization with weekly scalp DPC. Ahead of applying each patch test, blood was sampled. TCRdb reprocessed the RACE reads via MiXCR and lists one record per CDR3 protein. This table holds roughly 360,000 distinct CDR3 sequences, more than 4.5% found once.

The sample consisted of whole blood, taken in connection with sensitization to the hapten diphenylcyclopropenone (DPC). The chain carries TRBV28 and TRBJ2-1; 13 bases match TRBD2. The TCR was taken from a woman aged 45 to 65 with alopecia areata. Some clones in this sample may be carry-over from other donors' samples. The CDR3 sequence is CASLGTSGNNEQFF. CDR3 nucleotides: TGTGCCAGCCTCGGGACTAGCGGGAACAATGAGCAGTTCTTC.